These 19 T cell receptor beta chains were all obtained from the same sample, sequenced in a study of T cell repertoires in cytomegalovirus infection. Each CDR3 protein gets one entry after TCRdb re-called the reads with MiXCR. Of about 830,000 distinct CDR3 sequences listed, over 25% are singletons. No antigen has been identified for these receptors. This sample comprised cultured CD8+ T cells from PBMCs, obtained from culture after CMV antigen stimulation. Receptor source: a human donor in good health (CMV status not recorded). Some clones in this sample may be carry-over from other donors' samples.

The rearrangement links TRBV19 to TRBJ2-1; D is perhaps TRBD2 (6 bases). Germline V gene sequence: CDR1 LNHDA, CDR2 SQIVND (reference sequence). This CDR3 comprises 14 residues. The V end lost 4 bases, the J end lost 5 bases, and 12 bases lay between the germline ends. The CDR3 protein is CASSTSRLDNEQFF. DNA for the CDR3: TGTGCCAGTAGTACCTCGCGACTAGACAATGAGCAGTTCTTC.

This chain links TRBV3-1 with TRBJ2-7; D assignment may be TRBD1 or TRBD2 (5 bases each). Trimming removed 4 bases from V and 1 base from J, with 23 bases in between. The CDR3 loop spans 18 amino acids. Germline loops: CDR1 LGHDT, CDR2 YNNKEL (reference sequence). The CDR3 DNA sequence: TGTGCCAGCAGCCTTGGCCCTTGGGACGCCAGTTTTTCCTACGAGCAGTACTTC. Its translation: CASSLGPWDASFSYEQYF.

This clonotype was detected a few times. The chain uses TRBV12-5 and TRBJ1-6, with unresolved D. This CDR3 has 15 residues. Trimming removed 0 bases from V and 6 bases from J, with 9 bases in between. CDR1 is LGHNT, CDR2 FRNRAP, per germline. The chain's CDR3 is CASGLVRQVNSPLHF. The CDR3 DNA reads as TGTGCTAGTGGTTTGGTACGGCAGGTTAATTCACCCCTCCACTTT.

This clonotype has just a few counts. This rearrangement joins TRBV19 to TRBJ2-3, with a weak D call TRBD2 (7 bases). The CDR3 has 13 residues. V was shortened by 5 bases and J by 6 bases, with 12 bases between the two germline ends. CDR1 and CDR2 (germline): LNHDA, SQIVND (reference sequence). The CDR3 nucleotides are TGTGCCAGTAGTGTCGGGGGGCGGGATACGCAGTATTTT. As protein: CASSVGGRDTQYF. Based on the CDR3 plus reference TRBV19 and TRBJ2-3, the full variable domain is DGGITQSPKYLFRKEGQNVTLSCEQNLNHDAMYWYRQDPGQGLRLIYYSQIVNDFQKGDIAEGYSVSREKKESFPLTVTSAQKNPTAFYLCASSVGGRDTQYFGPGTRLTVL.

This clonotype turned up a few times. The chain has TRBV7-9 and TRBJ2-1, with TRBD2 identical over 8 bases. With V trimmed by 5 bases and J by 3 bases, 9 bases remained unmatched. Looked up from germline, CDR1 is SEHNR and CDR2 is FQNEAQ (reference sequence). The CDR3 sequence is 16 residues long. This chain's CDR3 is CASSAQRGRNYNEQFF. The CDR3 DNA sequence: TGTGCCAGCAGCGCCCAGCGGGGGAGAAACTACAATGAGCAGTTCTTC.

This clonotype was seen at least ten times. J is TRBJ1-1 and V is TRBV9, with no clear D. Germline values: CDR1 SGDLS, CDR2 YYNGEE. The V and J ends lost 0 bases and 1 base respectively, with 4 bases between them. The length of the CDR3 is 13 residues. CDR3 sequence: CASSVATNTEAFF. Here the CDR3 DNA reads TGTGCCAGCAGCGTAGCGACGAACACTGAAGCTTTCTTT. The entire variable domain, with the rest obtained from reference TRBV9 and TRBJ1-1, is as follows: DSGVTQTPKHLITATGQRVTLRCSPRSGDLSVYWYQQSLDQGLQFLIQYYNGEERAKGNILERFSAQQFPDLHSELNLSSLELGDSALYFCASSVATNTEAFFGQGTRLTVV.

This clonotype was observed a handful of times. CDR3 nucleotide sequence: TGTGCCAGCAGCCGCCCGGAAAATAGCAATCAGCCCCAGCATTTT. It codes for CASSRPENSNQPQHF. This chain joins TRBV7-8 and TRBJ1-5; D gene ambiguous. The V end was cut by 5 bases, the J end by 0 bases, with 11 bases between. CDR1 is SGHVS, CDR2 FQNEAQ, per germline. The CDR3 sequence is 15 residues long.

The rearrangement links TRBV4-2 to TRBJ2-1; possibly TRBD1 for D (6 bases). Per the germline V gene, CDR1 is LGHNA and CDR2 is YNFKEQ. V shed 4 bases and J shed 7 bases, with 14 bases lying between them. The CDR3 has 14 residues. CDR3 nucleotide sequence: TGTGCCAGCAGCCCCAAAAAGGGGACAAATGAGCAGTTCTTC. Amino acid sequence: CASSPKKGTNEQFF.

This clonotype was detected many times. The chain carries TRBV7-8 and TRBJ2-1; 11 positions match TRBD2. Trimming at V came to 0 bases and at J to 3 bases, leaving 7 bases not matched to a gene. The CDR3 covers 18 residues. CDR1 and CDR2 from the germline V gene are SGHVS and FQNEAQ. CDR3: CASSLARASGGNYNEQFF. CDR3 bases: TGTGCCAGCAGCTTAGCGCGGGCTAGCGGGGGGAACTACAATGAGCAGTTCTTC. The variable domain in full, completed from reference TRBV7-8 and TRBJ2-1, reads GAGVSQSPRYKVAKRGQDVALRCDPISGHVSLFWYQQALGQGPEFLTYFQNEAQLDKSGLPSDRFFAERPEGSVSTLKIQRTQQEDSAVYLCASSLARASGGNYNEQFFGPGTRLTVL.

This clonotype has only a few counts. The gene calls are TRBV27 and TRBJ2-2; 11 bases agree with TRBD2. This CDR3 has 17 amino acids. CDR1 MNHEY and CDR2 SMNVEV come from the germline V gene (reference sequence). With V trimmed by 3 bases and J by 6 bases, 9 bases remained unmatched. CDR3 nucleotides: TGTGCCAGCAGTTTCGCGTCTAGCGGGGGGTTGTCCGGGGAGCTGTTTTTT. This translates into CASSFASSGGLSGELFF.

The V call is TRBV28, the J call TRBJ2-7; TRBD1 matches 11 bases. This CDR3 is 15 amino acids long. The V and J ends lost 2 bases and 4 bases, in that order; junction bases with no gene match: 4. Germline V gene lookup returns CDR1 MDHEN and CDR2 SYDVKM. Here the CDR3 DNA reads TGTGCCAGCAGTTTAACCGGGACAGGGGGTTACGAGCAGTACGTC. Residues: CASSLTGTGGYEQYV.

This chain joins TRBV7-6 and TRBJ2-3; maybe TRBD2 (6 bases). The CDR3 length is 16 residues. Per germline, CDR1 SGHVS and CDR2 FNYEAQ. V lost 5 bases to trimming and J lost 0 bases, with 15 bases between them. CDR3 sequence: CASSPGTDYSTDTQYF. CDR3 nucleotide sequence: TGTGCCAGCAGCCCCGGGACGGACTATAGCACAGATACGCAGTATTTT.

J is TRBJ2-7 and V is TRBV14; D perhaps matches TRBD1 (6 bases). The V end was cut by 3 bases, the J end by 7 bases, with 19 bases between. Germline V gene data show CDR1 as SGHDN and CDR2 as FVKESK. This CDR3 has 15 amino acids. As DNA, the CDR3 is TGTGCCAGCAGCCAGTCAGGGGCAGGTGTGGGAGAGCAGTACTTC. This gives the protein CASSQSGAGVGEQYF.

This clonotype has just a few counts. The V gene is TRBV6-2 or TRBV6-3, the J gene TRBJ1-2; 7 bases fit TRBD1. Germline assignment: CDR1 MNHEY and CDR2 SVGEGT. The CDR3 loop spans 14 amino acids. The junction had 6 bases not matched to a gene; V was cut back by 6 bases and J by 2 bases. CDR3 nucleotides: TGTGCCAGCAGACTTCAGGGGGAAAACTATGGCTACACCTTC. This gives the protein CASRLQGENYGYTF.

This rearrangement joins TRBV6-2 or TRBV6-3 to TRBJ2-5, with D unclear. Trimming removed 4 bases at V and 0 bases at J, with 6 bases between. Looked up from germline, CDR1 is MNHEY and CDR2 is SVGEGT. This CDR3 region has 13 residues. CDR3 sequence: CASSLSYQETQYF. In DNA, the CDR3 is TGTGCCAGCAGTTTGTCGTACCAAGAGACCCAGTACTTC.

The gene calls are TRBV20-1 and TRBJ2-1; 7 bases match TRBD2. Per the germline V gene, CDR1 is DFQATT and CDR2 is SNEGSKA (reference sequence). The CDR3 sequence is 15 residues long. V shed 0 bases and J 4 bases; nucleotides not matched to a gene: 6. For the CDR3, the DNA is TGCAGTGCTAGAGATTGGGGGACTACATACAATGAGCAGTTCTTC. As protein: CSARDWGTTYNEQFF.

Concerning this clonotype: At one end, the junction sequence differs from germline, possibly due to a read error. This chain connects TRBV7-9 to TRBJ2-7, with 7 bases that match TRBD1. The CDR3 is made up of 12 amino acids. The germline CDR1 and CDR2 sequences are SEHNR and FQNEAQ (reference sequence). The CDR3 sequence is CANSRDSLEQYF. The CDR3 DNA reads as TGTGCCAACAGCCGGGACAGCTTGGAGCAGTACTTC.

The gene calls are TRBV5-1 and TRBJ1-1, with D unresolved. This CDR3 comprises 16 residues. V lost 3 bases, J lost 0 bases, and 15 bases lay in between. Per germline, CDR1 SGHRS and CDR2 YFSETQ. The CDR3 here is CASSSDRPSLNTEAFF. The CDR3 DNA reads TGCGCCAGCAGCTCCGACCGACCGAGTTTGAACACTGAAGCTTTCTTT.

Many counts were recorded for this clonotype. V gene TRBV7-6 combines with J gene TRBJ1-1; TRBD1 matches 7 bases. CDR1 is SGHVS, CDR2 FNYEAQ, per germline. V gave up 5 bases and J gave up 1 base; unmatched junction bases: 10. This CDR3 is 16 amino acids long. The CDR3 reads CASSPTPGQTNTEAFF. The DNA of the CDR3 is TGTGCCAGCAGCCCCACTCCGGGACAGACGAACACTGAAGCTTTCTTT.